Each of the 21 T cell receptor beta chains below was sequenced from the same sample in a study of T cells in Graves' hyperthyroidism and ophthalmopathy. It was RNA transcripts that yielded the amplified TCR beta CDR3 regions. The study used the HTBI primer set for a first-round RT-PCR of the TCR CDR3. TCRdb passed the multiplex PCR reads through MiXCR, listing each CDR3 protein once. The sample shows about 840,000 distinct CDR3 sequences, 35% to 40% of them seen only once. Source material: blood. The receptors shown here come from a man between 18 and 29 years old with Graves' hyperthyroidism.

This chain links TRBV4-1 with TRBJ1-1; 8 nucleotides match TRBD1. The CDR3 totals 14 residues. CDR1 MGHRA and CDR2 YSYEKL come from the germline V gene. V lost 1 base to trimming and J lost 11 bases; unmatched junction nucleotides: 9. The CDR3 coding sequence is TGCGCCAGCAGCCAAGGGACAGGGATTATGGGGGCTTTCTTT. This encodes CASSQGTGIMGAFF.

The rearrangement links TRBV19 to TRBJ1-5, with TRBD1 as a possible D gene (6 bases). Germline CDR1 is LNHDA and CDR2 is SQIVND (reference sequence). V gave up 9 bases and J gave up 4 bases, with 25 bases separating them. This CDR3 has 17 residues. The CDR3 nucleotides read TGTGCCAGCAGTTTACCCCCCCAGACAGGATGGAATCAGCCCCAGCATTTT. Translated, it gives CASSLPPQTGWNQPQHF.

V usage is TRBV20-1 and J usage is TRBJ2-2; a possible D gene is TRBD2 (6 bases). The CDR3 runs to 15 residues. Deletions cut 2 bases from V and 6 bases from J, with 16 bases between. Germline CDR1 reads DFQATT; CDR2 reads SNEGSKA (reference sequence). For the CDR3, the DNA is TGCAGTGCTAGAAATGGGGGTAGCGGTGCCGGGGAGCTGTTTTTT. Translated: CSARNGGSGAGELFF.

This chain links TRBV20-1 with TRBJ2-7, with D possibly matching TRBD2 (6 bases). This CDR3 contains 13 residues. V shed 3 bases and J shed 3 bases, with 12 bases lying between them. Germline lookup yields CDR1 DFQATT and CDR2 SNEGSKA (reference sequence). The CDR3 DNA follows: TGCAGTGCTAGCGGTGGAGGGGACTACGAGCAGTACTTC. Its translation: CSASGGGDYEQYF.

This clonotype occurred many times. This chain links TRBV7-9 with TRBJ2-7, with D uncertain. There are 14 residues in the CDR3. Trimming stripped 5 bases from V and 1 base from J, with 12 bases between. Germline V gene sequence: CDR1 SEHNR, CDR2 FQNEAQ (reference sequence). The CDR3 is CASSPASESYEQYF. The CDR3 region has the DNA TGTGCCAGCAGCCCAGCCTCAGAGTCCTACGAGCAGTACTTC.

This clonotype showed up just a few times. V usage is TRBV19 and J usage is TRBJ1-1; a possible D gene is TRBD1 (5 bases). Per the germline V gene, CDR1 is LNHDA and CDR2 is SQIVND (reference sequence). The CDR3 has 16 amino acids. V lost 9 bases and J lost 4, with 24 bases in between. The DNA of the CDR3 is TGTGCCAGCAGTTACGACGGTGTGGGGCGAGGCACTGAAGCTTTCTTT. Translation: CASSYDGVGRGTEAFF.

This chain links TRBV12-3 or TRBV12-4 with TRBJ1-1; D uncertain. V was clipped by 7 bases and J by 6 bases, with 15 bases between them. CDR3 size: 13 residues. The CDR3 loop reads CASKVDRGSEAFF. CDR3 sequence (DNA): TGTGCCAGCAAGGTGGACCGCGGCTCTGAAGCTTTCTTT.

This CDR3 is CASSLASGRAHEETQYF. The CDR3 DNA follows: TGTGCCAGCAGCTTAGCTAGCGGGAGGGCCCACGAAGAGACCCAGTACTTC. The rearrangement joins TRBV7-9 to TRBJ2-5; 11 bases agree with TRBD2. With V trimmed by 0 bases and J by 3 bases, 6 bases remained unmatched. The CDR3 runs 17 residues. Germline CDR1 and CDR2: SEHNR and FQNEAQ (reference sequence).

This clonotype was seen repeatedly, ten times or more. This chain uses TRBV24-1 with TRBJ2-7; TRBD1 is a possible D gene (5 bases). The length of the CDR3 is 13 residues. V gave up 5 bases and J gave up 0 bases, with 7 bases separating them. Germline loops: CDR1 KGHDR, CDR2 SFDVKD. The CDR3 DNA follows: TGTGCCACCAGTGGACAGAGCTCCTACGAGCAGTACTTC. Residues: CATSGQSSYEQYF.

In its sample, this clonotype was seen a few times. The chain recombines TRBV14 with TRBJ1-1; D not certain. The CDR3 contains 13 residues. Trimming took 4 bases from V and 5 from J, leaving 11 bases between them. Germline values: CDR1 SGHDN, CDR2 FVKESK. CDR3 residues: CASSPWLRTEAFF. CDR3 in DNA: TGTGCCAGCAGCCCCTGGCTGAGGACTGAAGCTTTCTTT.

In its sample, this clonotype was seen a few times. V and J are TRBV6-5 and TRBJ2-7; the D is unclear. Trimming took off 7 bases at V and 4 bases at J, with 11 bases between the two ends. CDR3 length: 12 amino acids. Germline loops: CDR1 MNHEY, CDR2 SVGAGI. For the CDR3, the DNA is TGTGCCAGCAACCAGCTAGGGTACGAGCAGTACTTC. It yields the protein CASNQLGYEQYF.

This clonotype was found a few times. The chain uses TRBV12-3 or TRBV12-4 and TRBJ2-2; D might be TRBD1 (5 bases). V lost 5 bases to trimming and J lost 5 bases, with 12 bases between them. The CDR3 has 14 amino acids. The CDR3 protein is CASSPLGQTGELFF. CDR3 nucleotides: TGTGCCAGCAGTCCGCTCGGACAAACCGGGGAGCTGTTTTTT.

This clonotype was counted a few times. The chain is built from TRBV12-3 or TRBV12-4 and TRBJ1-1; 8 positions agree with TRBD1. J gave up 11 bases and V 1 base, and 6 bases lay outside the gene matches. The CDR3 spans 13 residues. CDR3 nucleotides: TGTGCCAGCAGTTTAGGAGAGGACAGGGTGGCTTTCTTT. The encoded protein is CASSLGEDRVAFF.

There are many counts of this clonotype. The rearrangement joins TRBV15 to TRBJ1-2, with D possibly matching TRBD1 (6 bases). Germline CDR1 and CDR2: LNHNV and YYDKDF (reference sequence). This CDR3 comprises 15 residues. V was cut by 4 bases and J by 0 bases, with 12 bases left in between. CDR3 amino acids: CATSKSTGSNYGYTF. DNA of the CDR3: TGTGCCACCAGCAAGTCAACAGGGTCTAACTATGGCTACACCTTC.

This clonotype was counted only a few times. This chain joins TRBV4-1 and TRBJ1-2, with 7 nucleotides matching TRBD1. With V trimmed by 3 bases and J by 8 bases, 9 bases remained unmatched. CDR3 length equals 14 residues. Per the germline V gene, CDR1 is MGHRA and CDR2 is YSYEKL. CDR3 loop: CASSQTDRLLGYTF. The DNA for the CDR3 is TGCGCCAGCAGCCAGACGGACAGGCTTTTGGGCTACACCTTC.

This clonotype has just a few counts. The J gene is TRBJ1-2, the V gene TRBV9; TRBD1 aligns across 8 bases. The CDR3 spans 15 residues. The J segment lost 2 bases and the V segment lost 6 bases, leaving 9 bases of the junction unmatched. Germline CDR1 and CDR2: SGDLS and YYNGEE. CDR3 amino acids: CASNPSGGPNYGYTF. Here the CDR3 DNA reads TGTGCCAGCAACCCTTCAGGGGGCCCGAACTATGGCTACACCTTC.

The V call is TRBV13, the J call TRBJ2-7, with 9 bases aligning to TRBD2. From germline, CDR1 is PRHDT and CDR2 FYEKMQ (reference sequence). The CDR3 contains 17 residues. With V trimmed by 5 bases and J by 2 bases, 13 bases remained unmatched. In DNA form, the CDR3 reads TGTGCCAGCAGCCCCTTGACTAGCGGAGCCAATCCCTACGAGCAGTACTTC. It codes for CASSPLTSGANPYEQYF.

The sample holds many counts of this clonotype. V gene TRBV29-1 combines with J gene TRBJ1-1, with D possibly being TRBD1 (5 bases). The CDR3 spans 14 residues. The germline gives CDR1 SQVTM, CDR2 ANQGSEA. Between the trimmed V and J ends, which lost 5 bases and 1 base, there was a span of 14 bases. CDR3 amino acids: CSVRQGSANTEAFF. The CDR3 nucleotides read TGCAGCGTTCGGCAGGGATCTGCGAACACTGAAGCTTTCTTT.

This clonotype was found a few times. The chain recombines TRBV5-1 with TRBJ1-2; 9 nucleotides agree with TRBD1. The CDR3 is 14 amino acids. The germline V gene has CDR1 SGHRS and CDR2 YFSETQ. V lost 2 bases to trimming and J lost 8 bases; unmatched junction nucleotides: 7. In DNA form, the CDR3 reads TGCGCCAGCAGCTTCCCTCGGGACAGGGAGGGCTACACCTTC. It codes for CASSFPRDREGYTF.

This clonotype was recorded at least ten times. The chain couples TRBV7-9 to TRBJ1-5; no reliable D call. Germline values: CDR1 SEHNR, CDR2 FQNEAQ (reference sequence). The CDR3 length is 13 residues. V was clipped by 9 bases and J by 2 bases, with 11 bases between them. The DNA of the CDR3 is TGTGCCAGTAGTTCTGAGGGCAATCAGCCCCAGCATTTT. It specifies CASSSEGNQPQHF.

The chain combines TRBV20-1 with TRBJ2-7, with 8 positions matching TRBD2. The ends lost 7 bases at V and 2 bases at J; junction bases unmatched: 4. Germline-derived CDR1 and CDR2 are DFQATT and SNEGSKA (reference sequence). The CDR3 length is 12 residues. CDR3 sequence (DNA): TGCAGTGGCGGGAGGCATCCCTACGAGCAGTACTTC. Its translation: CSGGRHPYEQYF.